This TCR beta chain comes out of a study of long-term antiretroviral therapy in people with HIV. Run at survey level, the immunoSEQ assay was version v3.0. Researchers set sequencing to target roughly 35,000-50,000 T-cell genomes per sample. Only in-frame clones appear in the TCRdb table, and some are missing; sequencing was by immunoSEQ multiplex PCR. The data show tens of thousands of clones, about 88% seen once. CDR1 is SGHTA, CDR2 FQGNSA, per germline. This CDR3 has 13 amino acids. V dropped 2 bases and J dropped 4 bases, with 6 bases sitting between them. With respect to this clone: No antigen is known for it.

Study-level results: Repertoires from HIV showed CDR3 length ranges narrower than those of controls. The study lacked data on ART adherence, viral resistance or therapy changes.

The origin of this receptor is a middle-aged man with HIV. The chain recombines TRBV7-2 with TRBJ2-1, with D hard to call. Sequenced here: unsorted PBMCs, sampled 2 years after starting antiretroviral therapy. The CDR3: CASSLPVYNEQFF. CDR3 DNA: TGTGCCAGCAGCTTACCGGTTTACAATGAGCAGTTCTTC.